This entry lists 22 T cell receptor beta chains sequenced from one sample in a study of T cells after yellow fever vaccination. TCRdb reprocessed the 5' RACE reads with MiXCR, giving one entry per CDR3 protein. The table has 85,000 to 100,000 distinct CDR3 sequences, less than 6% seen once; the top ten hold about 40%. Sequencing was performed on CD8+ T cells sorted from PBMCs, taken 10 days after the yellow fever booster vaccination. Every receptor here comes from a man between 18 and 35 years old who received the YFV17D yellow fever vaccine.

DNA of the CDR3: TGCAGCGTTGAAGGCCCCCGGATGGTTGAGACCCAGTACTTC. Translated: CSVEGPRMVETQYF. The chain uses TRBV29-1 and TRBJ2-5; unclear D gene. V was cut by 1 base and J by 5 bases, with 14 bases left in between. This CDR3 contains 14 residues. CDR1 is SQVTM, CDR2 ANQGSEA, per germline.

This clonotype has only a few counts. The CDR3 bases are TGCGCCAGCAGCGGAGGGGGACAGGAGGGGGATACGCAGTATTTT. Translated, it gives CASSGGGQEGDTQYF. The chain joins TRBV5-1 to TRBJ2-3; TRBD1 agrees at 8 bases. The CDR3 spans 15 residues. Trimming removed 4 bases from V and 6 bases from J; junction bases left unmatched: 10. Germline V gives CDR1 SGHRS, CDR2 YFSETQ.

This clonotype was picked up many times. V usage is TRBV5-4 and J usage is TRBJ2-7; D possibly corresponds to TRBD1 (5 bases). Trimming took 0 bases from V and 1 from J, leaving 11 bases between them. This CDR3 is built from 15 residues. Germline loops: CDR1 SGHNT, CDR2 YYREEE (reference sequence). The CDR3 reads CASSLGWGPSYEQYF. Here the CDR3 DNA reads TGTGCCAGCAGCTTGGGCTGGGGCCCTTCCTACGAGCAGTACTTC. Combining the CDR3 with reference TRBV5-4 and TRBJ2-7 gives the whole variable domain ETGVTQSPTHLIKTRGQQVTLRCSSQSGHNTVSWYQQALGQGPQFIFQYYREEENGRGNFPPRFSGLQFPNYSSELNVNALELDDSALYLCASSLGWGPSYEQYFGPGTRLTVT.

This clonotype was recorded a few times. The rearrangement links TRBV11-1 to TRBJ2-2; D not resolved. The CDR3 length is 14 residues. V was clipped by 5 bases and J by 7 bases, with 14 bases between them. Germline V lookup: CDR1 SGHAT, CDR2 FQDESV (reference sequence). CDR3 sequence (DNA): TGTGCCAGCAGCCCACGGACCGACGGCGGGGAGCTGTTTTTT. Amino acids: CASSPRTDGGELFF.

This sequence joins TRBV4-2 and TRBJ2-5; possible D gene TRBD1, 6 bases. Germline V gene lookup returns CDR1 LGHNA and CDR2 YNFKEQ. V was pared by 3 bases and J by 7 bases, with 18 bases between. CDR3 size: 15 residues. The CDR3: CASSQEYRVLGTQYF. As DNA, the CDR3 is TGTGCCAGCAGCCAGGAATACAGGGTTTTGGGGACCCAGTACTTC.

There are a few counts of this clonotype. This chain connects TRBV9 to TRBJ2-3, with TRBD1 identical over 11 bases. The CDR3 totals 14 residues. Germline assignment: CDR1 SGDLS and CDR2 YYNGEE. V lost 4 bases to trimming and J lost 4 bases; unmatched junction nucleotides: 2. CDR3 bases: TGTGCCAGCAGCAGGACAGGGGGCTCAGATACGCAGTATTTT. As protein: CASSRTGGSDTQYF.

The chain joins TRBV6-1 to TRBJ1-5, with D possibly TRBD1 on 5 matching bases. V was clipped by 2 bases and J by 3 bases, with 20 bases between them. CDR3 length: 18 amino acids. CDR1 and CDR2 (germline): MNHNS, SASEGT. The CDR3 nucleotides read TGTGCCAGCAGTGAAAAGGGGAGTGGGGTAATTTACAATCAGCCCCAGCATTTT. Translation gives CASSEKGSGVIYNQPQHF.

This clonotype was counted a few times. The chain couples TRBV5-1 to TRBJ2-5, with 7 bases fitting TRBD1. V gave up 4 bases and J gave up 2 bases; unmatched junction bases: 2. Germline V gives CDR1 SGHRS, CDR2 YFSETQ. The length of the CDR3 is 13 residues. CDR3 protein: CASSMGQQETQYF. Written as DNA, the CDR3 is TGCGCCAGCAGCATGGGACAGCAAGAGACCCAGTACTTC. The whole variable domain, filled in from reference TRBV5-1 and TRBJ2-5, reads KAGVTQTPRYLIKTRGQQVTLSCSPISGHRSVSWYQQTPGQGLQFLFEYFSETQRNKGNFPGRFSGRQFSNSRSEMNVSTLELGDSALYLCASSMGQQETQYFGPGTRLLVL.

This clonotype was detected ten times or more. This chain uses TRBV5-8 with TRBJ1-1; TRBD1 matches at 7 bases. This CDR3 contains 14 residues. In germline, CDR1 is SGHTS, CDR2 YDEGEE. The trim removed 3 bases at V and 3 bases at J, leaving 5 bases unmatched. CDR3 DNA: TGTGCCAGCAGCTCAGGGGGTGGGGACACTGAAGCTTTCTTT. It specifies CASSSGGGDTEAFF.

This clonotype was picked up a small number of times. V gene TRBV10-3 combines with J gene TRBJ2-3; 13 nucleotides match TRBD2. The CDR3 contains 18 residues. Unmatched junction bases numbered 13, after V lost 6 bases and J lost 4 bases. CDR1 is ENHRY, CDR2 SYGVKD, per germline. The CDR3 DNA reads as TGTGCCATCAGCCTTACTAGCGGGGGGGCCTCCGTTTCAGATACGCAGTATTTT. This gives the protein CAISLTSGGASVSDTQYF.

This clonotype appeared a few times. V usage is TRBV6-2 or TRBV6-3 and J usage is TRBJ1-5; TRBD1 matches 8 bases. V was clipped by 2 bases and J by 2 bases; unmatched bases: 2. CDR1 is MNHEY, CDR2 SVGEGT, per germline. This CDR3 comprises 15 residues. The CDR3 loop is CASSYGQGRNQPQHF. CDR3 coding DNA: TGTGCCAGCAGTTACGGACAGGGTCGCAATCAGCCCCAGCATTTT.

There are many counts of this clonotype. The chain recombines TRBV4-3 with TRBJ2-1, with D perhaps being TRBD1 or TRBD2 (5 bases each). Per the germline V gene, CDR1 is LGHNA and CDR2 is YSLEER. Between the trimmed V and J ends, which lost 0 bases and 3 bases, there was a span of 15 bases. This CDR3 is built from 17 residues. This chain's CDR3 is CASSQDFPGRNYNEQFF. The CDR3 nucleotides read TGCGCCAGCAGCCAAGACTTCCCGGGACGTAACTACAATGAGCAGTTCTTC.

The V gene is TRBV5-8, the J gene TRBJ2-5; D possibly uses TRBD1 or TRBD2 (6 bases each). Trimming pared 0 bases from V and 5 bases from J, leaving 11 bases between. The germline gives CDR1 SGHTS, CDR2 YDEGEE. CDR3 size: 14 residues. CDR3 nucleotides: TGTGCCAGCAGCTTGGAGGGGGGATCGGAGACCCAGTACTTC. Translated, it gives CASSLEGGSETQYF.

Turning to this clonotype: The junction and the germline gene differ at one end; a read error may be behind it. CDR3 DNA sequence: TGTGCCAGCAGTAGGATATTAGCGGGGGGGCCCCACAATGAGCATTTCTTC. Protein: CASSRILAGGPHNEHFF. V usage is TRBV6-2 or TRBV6-3 and J usage is TRBJ2-1, with 11 nucleotides matching TRBD2. The CDR3 runs to 17 residues. Germline loops: CDR1 MNHEY, CDR2 SVGEGT.

The CDR3 DNA follows: TGTGCCACCAGTGATTTCTCGGGGGGTAGCCTTCACAATGAGCAGTTCTTC. Protein sequence: CATSDFSGGSLHNEQFF. V usage is TRBV24-1 and J usage is TRBJ2-1, with 7 bases matching TRBD2. This CDR3 is built from 17 residues. Germline trimming cut 1 base from V and 5 bases from J; bases unmatched to any gene: 10. CDR1 is KGHDR, CDR2 SFDVKD, per germline.

This clonotype came up many times. The chain is built from TRBV6-2 or TRBV6-3 and TRBJ2-3; no firm D call. V was clipped by 2 bases and J by 4 bases, with 1 base between them. This CDR3 contains 11 residues. Germline V CDR1 and CDR2: MNHEY, SVGEGT. CDR3 residues: CASSYPDTQYF. DNA for the CDR3: TGTGCCAGCAGTTACCCAGATACGCAGTATTTT.

This clonotype occurred a few times. This sequence joins TRBV6-5 and TRBJ2-1; D tentatively fits TRBD1 or TRBD2 (5 bases each). The CDR3 sequence is 15 residues long. V was pared by 0 bases and J by 10 bases, with 16 bases between. Germline V gene data show CDR1 as MNHEY and CDR2 as SVGAGI. The CDR3 region is CASSYSPPGALEQFF. The DNA for the CDR3 is TGTGCCAGCAGTTACTCCCCCCCCGGGGCGCTGGAGCAGTTCTTC.

The chain is built from TRBV6-2 or TRBV6-3 and TRBJ2-3, with D unclear. V was cut by 6 bases and J by 5 bases, with 21 bases left in between. The CDR3 covers 16 residues. Germline lookup yields CDR1 MNHEY and CDR2 SVGEGT. CDR3 amino acids: CASSRVPRAREDTQYF. CDR3 DNA sequence: TGTGCCAGCAGCCGGGTACCGAGAGCAAGGGAAGATACGCAGTATTTT.

This chain links TRBV9 with TRBJ1-2; 9 nucleotides align to TRBD1. The CDR3 has 16 residues. Germline lookup yields CDR1 SGDLS and CDR2 YYNGEE. V gave up 0 bases and J gave up 6 bases; unmatched junction bases: 9. CDR3 region: CASSVGPGQGSDGYTF. The CDR3 DNA follows: TGTGCCAGCAGCGTAGGACCGGGACAGGGATCGGATGGCTACACCTTC.

This clonotype was picked up a small number of times. The chain couples TRBV4-2 to TRBJ2-5; a possible D gene is TRBD2 (5 bases). The CDR3 consists of 15 residues. CDR1 and CDR2 (germline): LGHNA, YNFKEQ. The V end was cut by 4 bases, the J end by 1 base, with 13 bases between. In nucleotides, the CDR3 is TGTGCCAGCAGCCTTATAGCTGGAGGCCAAGAGACCCAGTACTTC. Translated: CASSLIAGGQETQYF.

This chain joins TRBV7-9 and TRBJ2-1, with D possibly called TRBD1 or TRBD2 (6 bases each). Trimming removed 6 bases from V and 7 bases from J, with 13 bases in between. Per the germline V gene, CDR1 is SEHNR and CDR2 is FQNEAQ (reference sequence). CDR3 length: 13 amino acids. DNA of the CDR3: TGTGCCAGCAGTTCCACGGGGGCGAATGAGCAGTTCTTC. This gives the protein CASSSTGANEQFF.

The table lists this clonotype with a few counts. The chain has TRBV18 and TRBJ1-5; D ambiguous. V was pared by 2 bases and J by 4 bases, with 9 bases between. Germline V CDR1 and CDR2: KGHSH, LQKENI. CDR3 length: 14 amino acids. The CDR3 DNA follows: TGTGCCAGCTCACCAGTCAGAGTGAATCAGCCCCAGCATTTT. Protein: CASSPVRVNQPQHF.